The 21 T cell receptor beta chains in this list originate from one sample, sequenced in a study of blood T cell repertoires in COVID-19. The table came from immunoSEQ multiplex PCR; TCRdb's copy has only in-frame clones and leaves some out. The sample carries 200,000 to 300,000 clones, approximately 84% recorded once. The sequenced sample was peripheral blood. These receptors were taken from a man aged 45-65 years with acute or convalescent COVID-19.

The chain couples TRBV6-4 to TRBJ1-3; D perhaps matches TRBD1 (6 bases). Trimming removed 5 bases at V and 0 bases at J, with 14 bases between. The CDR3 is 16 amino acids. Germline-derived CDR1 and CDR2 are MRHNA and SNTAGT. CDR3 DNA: TGTGCCAGCAGTAACCCGACAGGACGCTCTGGAAACACCATATATTTT. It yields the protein CASSNPTGRSGNTIYF.

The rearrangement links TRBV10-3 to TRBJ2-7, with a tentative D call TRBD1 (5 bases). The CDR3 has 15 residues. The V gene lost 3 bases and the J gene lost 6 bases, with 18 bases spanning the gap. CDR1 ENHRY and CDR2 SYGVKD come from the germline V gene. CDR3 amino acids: CAISELTPTQGEQYF. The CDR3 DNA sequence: TGTGCCATCAGTGAACTCACTCCGACCCAGGGCGAGCAGTACTTC.

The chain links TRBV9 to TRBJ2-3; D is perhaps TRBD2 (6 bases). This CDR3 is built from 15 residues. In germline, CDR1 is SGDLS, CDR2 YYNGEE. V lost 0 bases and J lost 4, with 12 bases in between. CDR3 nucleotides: TGTGCCAGCAGCGTAGGGGGGGATTACGCAGATACGCAGTATTTT. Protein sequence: CASSVGGDYADTQYF.

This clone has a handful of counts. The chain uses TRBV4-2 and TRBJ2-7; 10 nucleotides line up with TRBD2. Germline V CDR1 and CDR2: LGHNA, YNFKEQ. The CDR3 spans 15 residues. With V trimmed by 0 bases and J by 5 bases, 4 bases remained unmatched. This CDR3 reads CASSQEGTSDNEQYF. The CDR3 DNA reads TGTGCCAGCAGCCAAGAGGGGACTAGCGACAACGAGCAGTACTTC.

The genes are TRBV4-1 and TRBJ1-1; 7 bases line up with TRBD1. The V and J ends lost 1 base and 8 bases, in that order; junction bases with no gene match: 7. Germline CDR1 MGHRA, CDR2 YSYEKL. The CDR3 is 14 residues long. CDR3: CASSQGWTGKEAFF. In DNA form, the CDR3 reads TGCGCCAGCAGCCAAGGGTGGACAGGTAAAGAAGCTTTCTTT.

DNA of the CDR3: TGTGCCAGCAGCTATGGGCCAGCGGGGACCTACAATGAGCAGTTCTTC. Its protein product is CASSYGPAGTYNEQFF. This chain connects TRBV9 to TRBJ2-1, with 7 bases fitting TRBD2. The germline V gene has CDR1 SGDLS and CDR2 YYNGEE. V lost 4 bases, J lost 2 bases, and 9 bases stayed unmatched. This CDR3 contains 16 residues. The full variable domain, with the rest looked up from reference TRBV9 and TRBJ2-1, is DSGVTQTPKHLITATGQRVTLRCSPRSGDLSVYWYQQSLDQGLQFLIQYYNGEERAKGNILERFSAQQFPDLHSELNLSSLELGDSALYFCASSYGPAGTYNEQFFGPGTRLTVL.

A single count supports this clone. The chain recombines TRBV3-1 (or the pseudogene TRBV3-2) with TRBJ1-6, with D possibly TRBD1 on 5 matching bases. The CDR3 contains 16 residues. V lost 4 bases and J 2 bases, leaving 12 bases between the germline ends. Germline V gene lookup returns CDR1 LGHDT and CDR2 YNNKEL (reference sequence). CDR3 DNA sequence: TGTGCCAGCAGCCCGATGGGGGGGGCCTATAATTCACCCCTCCACTTT. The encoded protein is CASSPMGGAYNSPLHF.

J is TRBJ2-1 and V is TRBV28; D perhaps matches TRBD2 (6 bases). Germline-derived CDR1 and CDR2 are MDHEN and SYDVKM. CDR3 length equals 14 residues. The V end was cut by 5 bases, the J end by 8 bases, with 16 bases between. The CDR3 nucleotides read TGTGCCAGCAGTAGACTAGGTGGTGTCCATGAGCAGTTCTTC. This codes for CASSRLGGVHEQFF.

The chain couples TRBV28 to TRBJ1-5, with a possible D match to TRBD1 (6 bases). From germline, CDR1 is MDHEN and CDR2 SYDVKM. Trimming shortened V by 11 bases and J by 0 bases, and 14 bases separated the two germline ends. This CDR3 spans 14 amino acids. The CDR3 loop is CAGKDSHSNQPQHF. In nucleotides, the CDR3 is TGTGCCGGGAAGGACAGCCATAGCAATCAGCCCCAGCATTTT. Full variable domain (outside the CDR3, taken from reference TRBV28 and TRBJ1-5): DVKVTQSSRYLVKRTGEKVFLECVQDMDHENMFWYRQDPGLGLRLIYFSYDVKMKEKGDIPEGYSVSREKKERFSLILESASTNQTSMYLCAGKDSHSNQPQHFGDGTRLSIL.

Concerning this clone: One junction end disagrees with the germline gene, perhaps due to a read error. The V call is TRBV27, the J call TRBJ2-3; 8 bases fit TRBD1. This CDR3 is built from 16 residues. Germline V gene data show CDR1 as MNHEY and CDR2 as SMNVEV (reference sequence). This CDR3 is CVSSARDRLSTDTQYF. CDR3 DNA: TGTGTCAGCAGCGCCCGGGACAGGCTTAGCACAGATACGCAGTATTTT.

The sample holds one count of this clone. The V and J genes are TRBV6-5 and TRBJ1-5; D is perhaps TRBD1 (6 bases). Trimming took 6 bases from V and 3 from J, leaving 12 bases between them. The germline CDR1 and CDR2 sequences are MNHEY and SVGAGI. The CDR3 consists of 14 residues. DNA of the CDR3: TGTGCCAGCAGCGCGACAGGCATCAATCAGCCCCAGCATTTT. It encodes CASSATGINQPQHF.

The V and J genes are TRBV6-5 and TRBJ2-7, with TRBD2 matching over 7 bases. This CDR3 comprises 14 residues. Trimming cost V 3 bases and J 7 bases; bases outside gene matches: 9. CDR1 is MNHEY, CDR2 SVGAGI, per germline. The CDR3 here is CASSYKLGGIEQYF. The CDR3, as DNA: TGTGCCAGCAGTTATAAACTCGGGGGGATTGAGCAGTACTTC.

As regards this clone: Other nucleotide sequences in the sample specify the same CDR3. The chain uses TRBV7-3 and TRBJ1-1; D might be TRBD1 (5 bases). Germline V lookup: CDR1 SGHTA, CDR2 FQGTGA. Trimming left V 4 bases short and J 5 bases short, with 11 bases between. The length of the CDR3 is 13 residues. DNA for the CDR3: TGTGCCAGCAGCTCTCAGGGTGGAACTGAAGCTTTCTTT. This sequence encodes CASSSQGGTEAFF.

The CDR3, as DNA: TGTGCCAGTAGTATAGAGCCAGGGGCGTATGAGCAGTACTTC. This codes for CASSIEPGAYEQYF. This sequence joins TRBV19 and TRBJ2-7; possibly TRBD1 for D (6 bases). The V gene's germline CDR1 is LNHDA and CDR2 SQIVND (reference sequence). Trimming removed 0 bases at V and 7 bases at J, with 13 bases between. The length of the CDR3 is 14 residues. Variable domain in full (rest from reference TRBV19 and TRBJ2-7): DGGITQSPKYLFRKEGQNVTLSCEQNLNHDAMYWYRQDPGQGLRLIYYSQIVNDFQKGDIAEGYSVSREKKESFPLTVTSAQKNPTAFYLCASSIEPGAYEQYFGPGTRLTVT.

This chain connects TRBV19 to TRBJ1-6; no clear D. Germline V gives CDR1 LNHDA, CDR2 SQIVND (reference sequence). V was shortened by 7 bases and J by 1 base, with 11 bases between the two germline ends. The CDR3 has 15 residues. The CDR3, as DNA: TGTGCCAGTACCCCGAGTTTGTCCTATAATTCACCCCTCCACTTT. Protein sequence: CASTPSLSYNSPLHF.

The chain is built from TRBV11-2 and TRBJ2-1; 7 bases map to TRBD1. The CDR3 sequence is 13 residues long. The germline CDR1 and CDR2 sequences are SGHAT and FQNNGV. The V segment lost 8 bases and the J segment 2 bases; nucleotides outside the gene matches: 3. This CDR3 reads CASSGQTYNEQFF. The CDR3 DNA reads TGTGCCAGCTCGGGACAGACCTACAATGAGCAGTTCTTC.

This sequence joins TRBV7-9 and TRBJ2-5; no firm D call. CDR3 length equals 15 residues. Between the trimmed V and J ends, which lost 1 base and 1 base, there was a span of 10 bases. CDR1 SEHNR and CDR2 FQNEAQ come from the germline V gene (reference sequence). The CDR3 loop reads CASSLGLPSQETQYF. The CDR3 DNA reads TGTGCCAGCAGCTTAGGGTTGCCCAGCCAAGAGACCCAGTACTTC. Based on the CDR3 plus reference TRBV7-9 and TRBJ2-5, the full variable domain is DTGVSQNPRHKITKRGQNVTFRCDPISEHNRLYWYRQTLGQGPEFLTYFQNEAQLEKSRLLSDRFSAERPKGSFSTLEIQRTEQGDSAMYLCASSLGLPSQETQYFGPGTRLLVL.

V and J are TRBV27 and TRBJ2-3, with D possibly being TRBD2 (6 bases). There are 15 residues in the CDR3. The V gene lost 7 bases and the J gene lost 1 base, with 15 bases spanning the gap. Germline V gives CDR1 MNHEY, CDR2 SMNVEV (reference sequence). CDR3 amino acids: CASNVEAGRTDTQYF. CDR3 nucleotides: TGTGCCAGCAATGTTGAGGCGGGGCGCACAGATACGCAGTATTTT.

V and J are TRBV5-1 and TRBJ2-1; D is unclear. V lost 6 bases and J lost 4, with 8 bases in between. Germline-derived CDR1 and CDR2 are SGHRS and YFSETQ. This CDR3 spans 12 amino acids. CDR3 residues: CASTKTYNEQFF. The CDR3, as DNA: TGCGCCAGCACGAAAACTTACAATGAGCAGTTCTTC.

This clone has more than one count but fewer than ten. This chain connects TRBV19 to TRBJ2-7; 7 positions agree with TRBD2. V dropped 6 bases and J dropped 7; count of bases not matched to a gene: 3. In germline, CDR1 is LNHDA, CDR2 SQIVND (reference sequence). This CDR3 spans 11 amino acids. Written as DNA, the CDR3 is TGTGCCAGTAGACATAGCGGGGAGCAGTACTTC. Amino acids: CASRHSGEQYF.

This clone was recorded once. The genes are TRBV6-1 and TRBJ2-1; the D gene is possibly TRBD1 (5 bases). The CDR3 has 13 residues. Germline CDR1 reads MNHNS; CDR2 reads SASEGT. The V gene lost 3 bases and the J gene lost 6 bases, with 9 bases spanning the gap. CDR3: CASSESGFNEQFF. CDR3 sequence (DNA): TGTGCCAGCAGTGAGTCAGGGTTCAATGAGCAGTTCTTC.